The T cell receptor beta chain under discussion was sequenced for a study of blood T cell repertoires in COVID-19. The CDR3 runs to 16 residues. The germline gives CDR1 MGHRA, CDR2 YSYEKL. J was trimmed by 6 bases and V by 8 bases; bases with no gene match: 15. This clone has just one count. Ages ranged from 18 to 89 years, with residence in fewer than 25 US areas. Measured with immunoSEQ multiplex PCR; TCRdb has only the in-frame clones, and not every one. This table holds about 330,000 clones, over 70% found once. The TCR originated in a man aged 30 to 45 who had recovered from COVID-19. Input material: PBMCs or T cells enriched from blood (not recorded which). V and J are TRBV4-1 and TRBJ1-2; 10 nucleotides agree with TRBD1. CDR3 protein: CASGVTRQGAQDGYTF. CDR3 coding DNA: TGCGCCAGCGGGGTAACGCGACAGGGGGCGCAGGATGGCTACACCTTC.